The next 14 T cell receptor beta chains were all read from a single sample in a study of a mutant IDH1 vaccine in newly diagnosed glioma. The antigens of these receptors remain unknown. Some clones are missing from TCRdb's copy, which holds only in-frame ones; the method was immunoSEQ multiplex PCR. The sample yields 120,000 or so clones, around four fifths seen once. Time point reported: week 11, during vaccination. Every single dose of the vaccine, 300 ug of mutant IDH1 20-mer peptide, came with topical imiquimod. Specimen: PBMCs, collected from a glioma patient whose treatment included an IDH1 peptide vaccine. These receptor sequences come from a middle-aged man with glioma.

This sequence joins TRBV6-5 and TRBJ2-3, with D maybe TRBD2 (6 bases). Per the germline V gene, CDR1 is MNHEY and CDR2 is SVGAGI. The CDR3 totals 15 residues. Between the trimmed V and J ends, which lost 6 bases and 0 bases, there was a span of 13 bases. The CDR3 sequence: CASRASVSSTDTQYF. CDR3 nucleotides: TGTGCCAGCAGAGCTAGCGTTTCTAGCACAGATACGCAGTATTTT.

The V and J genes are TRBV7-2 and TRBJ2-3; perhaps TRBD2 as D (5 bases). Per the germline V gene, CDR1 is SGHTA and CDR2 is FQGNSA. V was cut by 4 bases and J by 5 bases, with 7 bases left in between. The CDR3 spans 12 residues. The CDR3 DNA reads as TGTGCCAGCAGCTGGAGGATAGATACGCAGTATTTT. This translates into CASSWRIDTQYF.

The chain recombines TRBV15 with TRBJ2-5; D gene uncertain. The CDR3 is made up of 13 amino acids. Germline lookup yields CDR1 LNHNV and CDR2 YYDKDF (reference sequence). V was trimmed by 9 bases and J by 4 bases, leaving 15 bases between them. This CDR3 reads CATQVGFGETQYF. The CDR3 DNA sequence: TGTGCCACTCAAGTCGGGTTCGGAGAGACCCAGTACTTC. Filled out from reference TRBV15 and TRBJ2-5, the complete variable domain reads DAMVIQNPRYQVTQFGKPVTLSCSQTLNHNVMYWYQQKSSQAPKLLFHYYDKDFNNEADTPDNFQSRRPNTSFCFLDIRSPGLGDTAMYLCATQVGFGETQYFGPGTRLLVL.

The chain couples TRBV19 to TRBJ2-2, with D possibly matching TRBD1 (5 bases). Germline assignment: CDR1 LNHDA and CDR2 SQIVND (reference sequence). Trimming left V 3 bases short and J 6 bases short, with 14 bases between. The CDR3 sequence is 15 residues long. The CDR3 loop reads CASSILAGKAGELFF. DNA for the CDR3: TGTGCCAGTAGTATTCTGGCAGGGAAGGCCGGGGAGCTGTTTTTT.

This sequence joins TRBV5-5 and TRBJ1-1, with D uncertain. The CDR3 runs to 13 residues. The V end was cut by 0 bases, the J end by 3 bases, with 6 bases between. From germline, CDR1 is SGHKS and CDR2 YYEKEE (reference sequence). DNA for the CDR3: TGTGCCAGCAGCTTGGCGGATTACACTGAAGCTTTCTTT. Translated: CASSLADYTEAFF.

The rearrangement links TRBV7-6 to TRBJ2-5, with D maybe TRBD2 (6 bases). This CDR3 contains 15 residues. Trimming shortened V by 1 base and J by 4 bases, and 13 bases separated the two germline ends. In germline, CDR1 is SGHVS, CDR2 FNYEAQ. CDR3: CASSLGAGWGETQYF. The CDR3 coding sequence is TGTGCCAGCAGCTTAGGGGCGGGATGGGGAGAGACCCAGTACTTC. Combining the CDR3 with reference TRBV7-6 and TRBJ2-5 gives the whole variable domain GAGVSQSPRYKVTKRGQDVALRCDPISGHVSLYWYRQALGQGPEFLTYFNYEAQQDKSGLPNDRFSAERPEGSISTLTIQRTEQRDSAMYRCASSLGAGWGETQYFGPGTRLLVL.

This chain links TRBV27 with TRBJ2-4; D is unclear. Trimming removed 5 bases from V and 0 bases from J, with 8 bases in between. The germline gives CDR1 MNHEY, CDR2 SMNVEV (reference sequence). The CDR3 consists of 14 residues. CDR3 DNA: TGTGCCAGCAGTATGAAACTAGCCAAAAACATTCAGTACTTC. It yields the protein CASSMKLAKNIQYF.

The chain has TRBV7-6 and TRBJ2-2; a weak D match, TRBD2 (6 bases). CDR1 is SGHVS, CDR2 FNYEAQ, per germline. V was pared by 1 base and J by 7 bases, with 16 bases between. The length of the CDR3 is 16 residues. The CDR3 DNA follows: TGTGCCAGCAGCTTAGACCTGACTAGTCTTGGCGGGGAGCTGTTTTTT. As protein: CASSLDLTSLGGELFF.

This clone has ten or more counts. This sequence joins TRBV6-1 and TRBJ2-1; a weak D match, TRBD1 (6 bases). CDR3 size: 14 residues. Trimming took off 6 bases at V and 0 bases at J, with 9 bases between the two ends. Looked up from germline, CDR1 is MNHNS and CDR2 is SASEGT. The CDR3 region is CASSQGGSYNEQFF. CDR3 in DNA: TGTGCCAGCAGCCAAGGGGGCTCCTACAATGAGCAGTTCTTC.

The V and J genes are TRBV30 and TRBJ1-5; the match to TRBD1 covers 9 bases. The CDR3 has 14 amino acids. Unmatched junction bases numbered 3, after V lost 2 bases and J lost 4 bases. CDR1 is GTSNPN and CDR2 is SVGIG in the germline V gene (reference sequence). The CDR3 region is CAWSSGQGNQPQHF. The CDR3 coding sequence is TGTGCCTGGAGTTCGGGACAGGGTAATCAGCCCCAGCATTTT.

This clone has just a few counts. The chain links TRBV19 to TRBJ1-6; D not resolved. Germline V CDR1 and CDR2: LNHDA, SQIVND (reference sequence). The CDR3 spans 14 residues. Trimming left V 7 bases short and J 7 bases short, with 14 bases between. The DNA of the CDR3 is TGTGCCAGTACCTGGGATACCCCAAATTCACCCCTCCACTTT. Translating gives CASTWDTPNSPLHF.

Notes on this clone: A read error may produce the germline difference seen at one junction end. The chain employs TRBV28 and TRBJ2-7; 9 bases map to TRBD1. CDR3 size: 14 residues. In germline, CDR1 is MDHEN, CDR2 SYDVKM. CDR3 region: CASSLRDYSDRGNF. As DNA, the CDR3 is TGTGCCAGCAGTTTACGCGATTACTCCGACAGGGGGAACTTC.

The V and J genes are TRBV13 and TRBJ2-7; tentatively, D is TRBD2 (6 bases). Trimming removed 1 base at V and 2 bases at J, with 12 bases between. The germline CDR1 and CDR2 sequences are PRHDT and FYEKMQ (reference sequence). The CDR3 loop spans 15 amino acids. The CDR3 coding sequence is TGTGCCAGCAGCTTAGTGTCCAGGGAGGCCTACGAGCAGTACTTC. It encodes CASSLVSREAYEQYF. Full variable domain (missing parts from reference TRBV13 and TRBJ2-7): AAGVIQSPRHLIKEKRETATLKCYPIPRHDTVYWYQQGPGQDPQFLISFYEKMQSDKGSIPDRFSAQQFSDYHSELNMSSLELGDSALYFCASSLVSREAYEQYFGPGTRLTVT.

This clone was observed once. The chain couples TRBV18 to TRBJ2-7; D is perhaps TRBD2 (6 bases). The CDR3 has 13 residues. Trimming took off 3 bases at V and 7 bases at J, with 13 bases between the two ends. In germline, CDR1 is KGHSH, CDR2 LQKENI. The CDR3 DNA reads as TGTGCCAGCTCACCTTCGGATGCGGGGGAGCAGTACTTC. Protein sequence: CASSPSDAGEQYF.